These T cell receptor beta chains were read from a single sample in a study of T cells in narcolepsy. TCRdb keeps only in-frame clones here, not all; method: immunoSEQ multiplex PCR. The sample holds 25,000 to 35,000 clones, approximately 89% seen once. Sequencing was carried out using CD45RA- memory CD4+ T cells from PBMCs. All receptors derive from a human donor with narcolepsy. The CDR3 runs from the conserved cysteine through the conserved F or W. D genes are given only for firm matches. Size tells how often a clone was seen (once, few, many) or the class of an expanded clone, and some rows leave it out.

TRBV9	TRBJ1-6	16	.	.	CASNDGRSSYNSPLHF	TGTGCCAGCAACGATGGCAGGAGCTCCTATAATTCACCCCTCCACTTT
TRBV7-9	TRBJ1-1	16	.	.	CATPEGREGMNTEAFF	TGTGCCACCCCGGAAGGTCGGGAGGGGATGAACACTGAAGCTTTCTTT
TRBV2	TRBJ1-3	15	TRBD1	.	CASSPGQGAGNTIYF	TGTGCCAGCAGCCCCGGACAGGGGGCGGGAAACACCATATATTTT
TRBV2	TRBJ2-2	15	TRBD1	once	CASIGRDSYTGELFF	TGTGCCAGCATTGGCCGGGACAGCTACACCGGGGAGCTGTTTTTT
TRBV5-1	TRBJ2-5	13	.	.	CASSLQPQETQYF	TGCGCCAGCAGCTTACAGCCCCAAGAGACCCAGTACTTC
TRBV6-1	TRBJ2-7	15	.	.	CASSTPRDISYEQYF	TGTGCCAGCAGTACCCCCCGGGACATCTCCTACGAGCAGTACTTC
TRBV2	TRBJ1-1	15	.	.	CASSTTGGLNTEAFF	TGTGCCAGCAGCACGACAGGAGGACTGAACACTGAAGCTTTCTTT
TRBV5-4	TRBJ1-5	14	.	.	CASSLQGRSQPQHF	TGTGCCAGCAGCTTGCAGGGTAGGAGTCAGCCCCAGCATTTT
TRBV5-1	TRBJ2-3	12	TRBD1	few	CASRQGTDTQYF	TGCGCCAGCAGACAGGGGACAGATACGCAGTATTTT
TRBV10-3	TRBJ1-4	15	.	.	CAISESVEGGGRLFF	TGTGCCATCAGTGAGTCGGTCGAGGGGGGCGGGCGTCTGTTTTTT
TRBV10-3	TRBJ1-6	13	.	.	CAISESRNSPLHF	TGTGCCATCAGTGAGTCGCGGAATTCACCCCTCCACTTT
TRBV28	TRBJ2-2	14	.	.	CASSSYRNTGELFF	TGTGCCAGCAGTTCGTACAGGAACACCGGGGAGCTGTTTTTT
TRBV7-2	TRBJ1-1	15	.	once	CASSLGMGMNTEAFF	TGTGCCAGCAGCTTGGGAATGGGGATGAACACTGAAGCTTTCTTT
TRBV29-1	TRBJ2-1	14	TRBD1	.	CSVARDRLYNEQFF	TGCAGCGTCGCCAGGGACAGACTCTACAATGAGCAGTTCTTC
TRBV5-1	TRBJ2-5	13	.	.	CASSLIQEETQYF	TGCGCCAGCAGCTTGATACAGGAAGAGACCCAGTACTTC
TRBV10-2	TRBJ2-5	13	TRBD1	.	CASSTGAGETQYF	TGCGCCAGCTCCACAGGGGCGGGTGAGACCCAGTACTTC
TRBV5-6	TRBJ2-5	16	TRBD1	.	CASTAGLGTVQETQYF	TGTGCCAGCACCGCTGGTTTGGGGACAGTCCAAGAGACCCAGTACTTC
TRBV6-6	TRBJ1-1	14	.	.	CASRGQALSAEAFF	TGTGCCAGCAGAGGACAAGCCCTCTCCGCCGAAGCTTTCTTT
TRBV4-2	TRBJ1-1	13	.	.	CASSTRLNTEAFF	TGTGCCAGCAGCACCAGATTGAACACTGAAGCTTTCTTT
TRBV2	TRBJ1-5	12	.	once	CASSGGNQPQHF	TGTGCCAGCAGTGGAGGCAATCAGCCCCAGCATTTT
TRBV2	TRBJ2-5	13	.	.	CASAGTQLKAQYF	TGTGCCTCCGCGGGGACCCAACTAAAGGCCCAGTACTTC
TRBV27	TRBJ1-2	14	.	.	CASSLDRGDYGYTF	TGTGCCAGCAGTTTAGACCGGGGGGACTATGGCTACACCTTC
TRBV2	TRBJ2-5	10	.	.	CASMLETQYF	TGTGCCAGCATGTTGGAGACCCAGTACTTC
TRBV6-1	TRBJ1-4	13	.	few	CASSFGQSEKLFF	TGTGCCAGCAGTTTCGGGCAGAGCGAAAAACTGTTTTTT
TRBV6-1	TRBJ1-2	12	.	.	CASSEQGYGYTF	TGTGCCAGCAGTGAACAGGGGTATGGCTACACCTTC
TRBV7-9	TRBJ1-1	16	TRBD1	.	CASSPRRGTENTEAFF	TGTGCCAGCAGCCCGCGAAGGGGGACAGAGAACACTGAAGCTTTCTTT
TRBV7-2	TRBJ1-1	16	.	once	CASSLALGSARTEAFF	TGTGCCAGCAGCTTAGCGCTGGGGAGCGCGAGGACTGAAGCTTTCTTT
TRBV6-1	TRBJ2-2	14	.	once	CASRPGAATGELFF	TGTGCCAGCAGACCCGGGGCGGCCACCGGGGAGCTGTTTTTT
TRBV12-5	TRBJ1-5	17	.	.	CASGFFREQGSNQPQHF	TGTGCTAGTGGTTTCTTTAGGGAGCAGGGGAGCAATCAGCCCCAGCATTTT
TRBV29-1	TRBJ1-5	13	.	.	CSVGFQGNQPQHF	TGCAGCGTTGGCTTTCAGGGGAATCAGCCCCAGCATTTT
TRBV5-1	TRBJ2-3	15	TRBD1	few	CASRFGRGSTDTQYF	TGCGCCAGCAGATTTGGCAGGGGGAGCACAGATACGCAGTATTTT
TRBV13	TRBJ1-5	16	.	.	CASTKGGGGGNQPQHF	TGTGCCAGCACCAAAGGAGGGGGGGGCGGCAATCAGCCCCAGCATTTT
TRBV2	TRBJ2-2	14	.	.	CASSAIQGPGELFF	TGTGCCAGCAGTGCCATACAGGGACCCGGGGAGCTGTTTTTT
TRBV5-1	TRBJ2-5	13	.	.	CASSLPGQETQYF	TGCGCCAGCAGCCTCCCGGGACAAGAGACCCAGTACTTC
TRBV6-5	TRBJ2-3	15	.	.	CASSSVTSSEHTQYF	TGTGCCAGCAGTTCCGTCACAAGTAGTGAACATACGCAGTATTTT
TRBV12-5	TRBJ1-6	13	TRBD1	.	CASGLETGAPLHF	TGTGCTAGTGGCCTCGAAACAGGGGCACCCCTCCACTTT
TRBV7-9	TRBJ2-5	14	TRBD2	few	CASSSGGTPLTQYF	TGTGCCAGCAGCTCCGGGGGGACCCCTCTGACCCAGTACTTC
TRBV5-1	TRBJ1-1	11	.	.	CASSLGQEAFF	TGCGCCAGCAGCTTGGGACAGGAAGCTTTCTTT
TRBV27	TRBJ2-2	14	.	.	CASSFYPNTGELFF	TGTGCCAGCAGTTTTTATCCCAACACCGGGGAGCTGTTTTTT
TRBV19	TRBJ1-4	14	TRBD1	.	CASSIEEGAAKLFF	TGTGCCAGTAGTATAGAGGAGGGGGCTGCAAAACTGTTTTTT
TRBV4-2	TRBJ2-5	17	.	.	CASSQDLGGGRQETQYF	TGTGCCAGCAGCCAAGATCTAGGGGGGGGGCGGCAAGAGACCCAGTACTTC
TRBV2	TRBJ2-7	14	.	.	CASSAEAPSYEQYF	TGTGCCAGCAGCGCTGAGGCTCCCTCCTACGAGCAGTACTTC
TRBV5-4	TRBJ1-6	14	.	.	CASRSSSYNSPLHF	TGTGCCAGCCGATCGAGCTCCTATAATTCACCCCTCCACTTT
TRBV7-9	TRBJ1-1	13	.	.	CASSLEGQAEAFF	TGTGCCAGCAGCTTAGAGGGGCAGGCTGAAGCTTTCTTT
TRBV15	TRBJ2-1	11	.	.	CATSRLNEQFF	TGTGCCACCAGCAGACTCAATGAGCAGTTCTTC
TRBV2	TRBJ1-1	13	.	.	CASKNTGNTEAFF	TGTGCCAGCAAAAATACAGGTAACACTGAAGCTTTCTTT
TRBV11-2	TRBJ1-6	13	.	.	CASSITGDSPLHF	TGTGCCAGCAGCATTACAGGAGACTCACCCCTCCACTTT
TRBV6-1	TRBJ1-6	14	.	.	CASSLGQLNSPLHF	TGTGCCAGCAGTTTAGGACAGCTTAATTCACCCCTCCACTTT
TRBV7-6	TRBJ2-3	17	TRBD2	.	CASSRLAGAVLGDTQYF	TGTGCCAGCAGCAGACTAGCGGGGGCCGTCCTTGGGGATACGCAGTATTTT
TRBV4-1	TRBJ2-5	17	TRBD2	.	CASSPGRSGGARETQYF	TGCGCCAGCAGCCCCGGGCGAAGCGGGGGGGCCCGTGAGACCCAGTACTTC
TRBV18	TRBJ2-5	13	.	.	CASSDRLRETQYF	TGTGCCAGCTCTGATAGACTCCGGGAGACCCAGTACTTC
TRBV27	TRBJ2-1	16	.	.	CASSPTQVGIYNEQFF	TGTGCCAGCAGTCCAACCCAGGTTGGGATCTACAATGAGCAGTTCTTC
TRBV29-1	TRBJ2-1	14	TRBD1	.	CSVPDRGRHNEQFF	TGCAGCGTCCCGGACAGGGGGCGACACAATGAGCAGTTCTTC